This T cell receptor (beta chain) was profiled in a study of technical replicates of blood from four donors. The CDR3 totals 14 residues. Germline-derived CDR1 and CDR2 are MNHNS and SASEGT. Germline trimming cut 6 bases from V and 2 bases from J; bases unmatched to any gene: 7. TCRdb's copy holds only in-frame clones and misses some; the assay was immunoSEQ multiplex PCR. The sample shows approximately 75,000 clones, roughly four fifths of them seen only once. Sequencing input: PBMCs. The origin of this receptor is a human donor in good health. Some clones in this sample may be carry-over from other donors' samples. The chain uses TRBV6-1 and TRBJ2-7; 7 bases line up with TRBD2. DNA for the CDR3: TGTGCCAGCAGAATCACCCGGGGGGCCTACGAGCAGTACTTC. Translated, it gives CASRITRGAYEQYF.